The 19 T cell receptor beta chains below all came from one sample that was sequenced in a study of T cells in Graves' hyperthyroidism and ophthalmopathy. The TCR beta CDR3 regions underwent amplification using RNA transcripts as the source. The study used the HTBI primer set for a first-round RT-PCR of the TCR CDR3. MiXCR was run by TCRdb on the multiplex PCR reads, yielding one entry per CDR3 protein. The sample records 300,000 to 400,000 distinct CDR3 sequences, roughly 20% being singletons. The sequencing input was blood. These receptors originate from a woman in her forties or fifties with Graves' hyperthyroidism.

A single count supports this clonotype. Since a much larger clone is just one base distant, this may be a read error. The chain links TRBV11-1 to TRBJ2-2; 7 bases are a match to TRBD2. The J segment lost 0 bases and the V segment lost 4 bases, leaving 2 bases of the junction unmatched. The CDR3 is made up of 15 amino acids. CDR1 SGHAT and CDR2 FQDESV come from the germline V gene (reference sequence). DNA for the CDR3: TGTGCCAGCAGCTGCGGGACTACGAACACCGGGGAGCTGTTTTTT. It translates to CASSCGTTNTGELFF.

This clonotype was observed many times. The genes are TRBV4-2 and TRBJ1-2; TRBD1 aligns across 10 bases. CDR3 length equals 18 residues. V dropped 0 bases and J dropped 4; count of bases not matched to a gene: 11. Germline-derived CDR1 and CDR2 are LGHNA and YNFKEQ. CDR3 sequence (DNA): TGTGCCAGCAGCCAAGAAGCGGGACAGGGGTTGTTATTCTATGGCTACACCTTC. Its translation: CASSQEAGQGLLFYGYTF.

The chain combines TRBV12-3 or TRBV12-4 with TRBJ2-1; 7 nucleotides line up with TRBD1. After removal of 8 bases from V and 9 bases from J, the junction contained 7 bases not matched to a gene. CDR3 size: 12 residues. In nucleotides, the CDR3 is TGTGCCAGCTCACAGGGGCTAAGTGAGCAGTTCTTC. Protein product: CASSQGLSEQFF.

The chain carries TRBV4-1 and TRBJ1-2; no clear D gene. The CDR3 is made up of 19 amino acids. Germline V gene sequence: CDR1 MGHRA, CDR2 YSYEKL. V was cut by 4 bases and J by 4 bases, with 28 bases left in between. CDR3 protein: CASSPKTTTTRTRFYGYTF. The DNA of the CDR3 is TGCGCCAGCAGCCCGAAGACGACGACGACCAGGACCCGCTTCTATGGCTACACCTTC.

The CDR3 DNA is TGTGCCAGCAGCTTAGGGAATCGGGGGCAGTACTTC. Protein product: CASSLGNRGQYF. The chain has TRBV7-2 and TRBJ2-7, with D possibly being TRBD2 (5 bases). With 1 base removed from V and 9 bases from J, the gap between germline ends came to 10 bases. CDR3 length equals 12 residues. Germline V gives CDR1 SGHTA, CDR2 FQGNSA. Full variable domain (rest looked up from reference TRBV7-2 and TRBJ2-7): GAGVSQSPSNKVTEKGKDVELRCDPISGHTALYWYRQSLGQGLEFLIYFQGNSAPDKSGLPSDRFSAERTGGSVSTLTIQRTQQEDSAVYLCASSLGNRGQYFGPGTRLTVT.

This sequence joins TRBV29-1 and TRBJ2-7; 7 bases fit TRBD1. The CDR3 extends over 14 amino acids. Per the germline V gene, CDR1 is SQVTM and CDR2 is ANQGSEA. V shed 6 bases and J 3 bases; nucleotides not matched to a gene: 11. The DNA for the CDR3 is TGCAGCGTAGCCAGGGACAGAGAAAACTACGAGCAGTACTTC. Translation: CSVARDRENYEQYF.

This clonotype has a handful of counts. The rearrangement uses TRBV20-1 and TRBJ1-1; D may be TRBD1 (5 bases). Germline V gene sequence: CDR1 DFQATT, CDR2 SNEGSKA (reference sequence). The CDR3 has 14 amino acids. V gave up 2 bases and J gave up 7 bases, with 17 bases separating them. The CDR3 sequence is CSARPGGGADEAFF. For the CDR3, the DNA is TGCAGTGCTAGACCCGGCGGAGGGGCTGATGAAGCTTTCTTT.

The chain recombines TRBV20-1 with TRBJ1-2; D perhaps matches TRBD1 (5 bases). Per the germline V gene, CDR1 is DFQATT and CDR2 is SNEGSKA (reference sequence). The V and J ends lost 6 bases and 2 bases respectively, with 13 bases between them. CDR3 length: 13 amino acids. DNA of the CDR3: TGCAGTGCAGGAAAACAGGAGAACTATGGCTACACCTTC. Translation: CSAGKQENYGYTF.

V usage is TRBV7-6 and J usage is TRBJ2-7; 7 bases are a match to TRBD1. The CDR3 runs 14 residues. Germline CDR1 is SGHVS and CDR2 is FNYEAQ. J lost 7 bases, V lost 3 bases, and 9 bases had no gene match. This chain's CDR3 is CASSFQGGEGEQYF. CDR3 nucleotide sequence: TGTGCCAGCAGCTTTCAAGGGGGCGAGGGGGAGCAGTACTTC.

This clonotype occurred a few times. The chain recombines TRBV28 with TRBJ2-7; weak D call: TRBD2 (6 bases). CDR1 is MDHEN, CDR2 SYDVKM, per germline. The CDR3 is made up of 14 amino acids. The V end was cut by 5 bases, the J end by 2 bases, with 13 bases between. The CDR3 is CASSPAGMTYEQYF. The CDR3 bases are TGTGCCAGCAGTCCGGCGGGGATGACCTACGAGCAGTACTTC.

At least ten counts were recorded for this clonotype. This CDR3 reads CASSQGQSYEQYF. The CDR3 DNA sequence: TGTGCCAGCAGCCAAGGACAATCCTACGAGCAGTACTTC. V usage is TRBV3-1 and J usage is TRBJ2-7; no definite D call. The CDR3 totals 13 residues. V dropped 1 base and J dropped 1 base, with 5 bases sitting between them. Germline V gene lookup returns CDR1 LGHDT and CDR2 YNNKEL (reference sequence).

This chain joins TRBV4-2 and TRBJ2-1; 10 bases align to TRBD2. The V gene's germline CDR1 is LGHNA and CDR2 YNFKEQ. The CDR3 consists of 16 residues. V lost 4 bases, J lost 3 bases, and 6 bases stayed unmatched. The CDR3 sequence: CASSRVAGGNYNEQFF. The CDR3 DNA is TGTGCCAGCAGCCGAGTAGCGGGAGGTAACTACAATGAGCAGTTCTTC.

This clonotype was counted only a few times. The V gene is TRBV20-1, the J gene TRBJ2-5, with a possible D match to TRBD1 (6 bases). Trimming left V 0 bases short and J 3 bases short, with 8 bases between. Germline V gives CDR1 DFQATT, CDR2 SNEGSKA (reference sequence). The CDR3 loop spans 13 amino acids. Here the CDR3 reads CSARDRGKETQYF. In DNA, the CDR3 is TGCAGTGCTAGAGACAGGGGAAAAGAGACCCAGTACTTC.

This clonotype was counted once. The rearrangement links TRBV5-4 to TRBJ2-7, with unresolved D. The germline V and J ends were trimmed by 3 bases and 3 bases, with 10 bases remaining between them. Germline-derived CDR1 and CDR2 are SGHNT and YYREEE (reference sequence). The CDR3 length is 13 residues. The CDR3 region is CASSWAADYEQYF. Here the CDR3 DNA reads TGTGCCAGCAGCTGGGCCGCAGACTACGAGCAGTACTTC.

In its sample, this clonotype was seen a few times. Written as DNA, the CDR3 is TGTGCCAGCTCACCGCAGGCAGCCGATAATTCACCCCTCCACTTT. Translation gives CASSPQAADNSPLHF. V and J are TRBV18 and TRBJ1-6; D gene uncertain. The CDR3 has 15 residues. V lost 3 bases, J lost 5 bases, and 11 bases lay in between. CDR1 KGHSH and CDR2 LQKENI come from the germline V gene.

The V call is TRBV12-3 or TRBV12-4, the J call TRBJ2-1; 7 nucleotides align to TRBD1. V gave up 3 bases and J gave up 4 bases; unmatched junction bases: 6. The CDR3 extends over 15 amino acids. In DNA, the CDR3 is TGTGCCAGCAGTTTGTCGGGACAGTTATACAATGAGCAGTTCTTC. Its protein product is CASSLSGQLYNEQFF.

The gene calls are TRBV14 and TRBJ2-1, with 11 bases matching TRBD1. J lost 5 bases, V lost 3 bases, and 9 bases had no gene match. Germline-derived CDR1 and CDR2 are SGHDN and FVKESK. This CDR3 has 17 amino acids. The DNA of the CDR3 is TGTGCCAGCAGCCAGCAATTGGGACAGGGGGGAAACAATGAGCAGTTCTTC. This encodes CASSQQLGQGGNNEQFF.

This clonotype was seen more than once but under ten times. J is TRBJ2-2 and V is TRBV9; perhaps TRBD2 as D (6 bases). V gave up 2 bases and J gave up 4 bases, with 12 bases separating them. The CDR3 extends over 15 amino acids. The germline CDR1 and CDR2 sequences are SGDLS and YYNGEE. Here the CDR3 reads CASSVEGRSTGELFF. The CDR3 nucleotides are TGTGCCAGCAGCGTGGAAGGGAGGAGCACCGGGGAGCTGTTTTTT.

The chain carries TRBV6-5 and TRBJ1-6; D may be TRBD1 (5 bases). The CDR3 length is 17 residues. CDR1 and CDR2 (germline): MNHEY, SVGAGI. With 0 bases removed from V and 7 bases from J, the gap between germline ends came to 16 bases. CDR3 amino acids: CASSYSSAGRQNSPLHF. CDR3 nucleotides: TGTGCCAGCAGTTACTCGAGTGCAGGGCGGCAAAATTCACCCCTCCACTTT.